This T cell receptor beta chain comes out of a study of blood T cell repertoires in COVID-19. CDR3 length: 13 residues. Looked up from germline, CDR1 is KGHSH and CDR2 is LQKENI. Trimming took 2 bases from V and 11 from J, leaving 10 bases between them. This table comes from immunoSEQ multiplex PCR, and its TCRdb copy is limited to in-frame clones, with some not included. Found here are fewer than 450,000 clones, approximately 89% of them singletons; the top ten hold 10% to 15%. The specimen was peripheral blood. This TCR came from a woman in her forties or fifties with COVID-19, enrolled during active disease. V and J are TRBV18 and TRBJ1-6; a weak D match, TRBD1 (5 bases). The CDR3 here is CASSPMGGAPLHF. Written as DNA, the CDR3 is TGTGCCAGCTCACCAATGGGGGGGGCACCCCTCCACTTT.